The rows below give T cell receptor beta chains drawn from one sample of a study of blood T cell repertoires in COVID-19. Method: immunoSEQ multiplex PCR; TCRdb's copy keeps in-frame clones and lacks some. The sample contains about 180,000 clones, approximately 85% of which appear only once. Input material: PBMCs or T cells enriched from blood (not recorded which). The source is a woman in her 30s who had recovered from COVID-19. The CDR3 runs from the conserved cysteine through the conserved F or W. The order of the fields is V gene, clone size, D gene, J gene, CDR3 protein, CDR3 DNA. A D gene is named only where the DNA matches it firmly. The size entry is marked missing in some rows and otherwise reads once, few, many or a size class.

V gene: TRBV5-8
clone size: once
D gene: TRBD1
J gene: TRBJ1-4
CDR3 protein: CASSIPGGASEKLFF
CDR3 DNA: TGTGCCAGCAGCATACCAGGGGGCGCAAGTGAAAAACTGTTTTTT

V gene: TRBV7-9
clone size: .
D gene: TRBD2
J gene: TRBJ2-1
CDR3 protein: CASSLVGGRILF
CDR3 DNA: TGTGCCAGCAGCTTAGTTGGCGGGAGAATACTCTTC

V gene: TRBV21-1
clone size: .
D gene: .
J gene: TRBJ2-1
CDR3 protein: CASSTTTGLAAINEQFF
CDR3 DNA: TGTGCCAGCAGCACGACAACGGGACTAGCGGCAATCAATGAGCAGTTCTTC

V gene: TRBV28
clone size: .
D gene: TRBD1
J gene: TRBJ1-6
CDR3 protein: CASRAGGSIAPLHF
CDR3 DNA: TGTGCCAGCAGGGCAGGGGGCTCGATTGCTCCCCTCCACTTT

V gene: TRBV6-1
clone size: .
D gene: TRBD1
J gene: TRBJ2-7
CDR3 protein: CASSEFVQGALSEQYF
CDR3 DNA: TGTGCCAGCAGTGAGTTCGTCCAGGGGGCCCTAAGCGAGCAGTACTTC

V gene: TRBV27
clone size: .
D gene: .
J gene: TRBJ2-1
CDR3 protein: CASSLGRAHEQFF
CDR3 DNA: TGTGCCAGCAGTTTAGGCAGGGCCCATGAGCAGTTCTTC

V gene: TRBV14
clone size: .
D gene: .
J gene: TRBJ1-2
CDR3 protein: CASSQVGGGSYGYTF
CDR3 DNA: TGTGCCAGCAGCCAAGTGGGGGGAGGCTCCTATGGCTACACCTTC

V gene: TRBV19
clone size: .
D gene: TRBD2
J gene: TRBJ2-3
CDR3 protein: CASSIGIWREMPTDTQYF
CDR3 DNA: TGTGCCAGTAGTATTGGGATTTGGCGGGAGATGCCAACAGATACGCAGTATTTT

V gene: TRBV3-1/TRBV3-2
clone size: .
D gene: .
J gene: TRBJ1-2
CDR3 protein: CASSQAQGTNYGYTF
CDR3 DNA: TGTGCCAGCAGCCAAGCGCAGGGTACCAACTATGGCTACACCTTC

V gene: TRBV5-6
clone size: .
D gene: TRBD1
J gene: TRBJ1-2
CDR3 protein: CASSIGSGTGRYGYTF
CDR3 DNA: TGTGCCAGCAGCATCGGATCCGGGACAGGACGCTATGGCTACACCTTC